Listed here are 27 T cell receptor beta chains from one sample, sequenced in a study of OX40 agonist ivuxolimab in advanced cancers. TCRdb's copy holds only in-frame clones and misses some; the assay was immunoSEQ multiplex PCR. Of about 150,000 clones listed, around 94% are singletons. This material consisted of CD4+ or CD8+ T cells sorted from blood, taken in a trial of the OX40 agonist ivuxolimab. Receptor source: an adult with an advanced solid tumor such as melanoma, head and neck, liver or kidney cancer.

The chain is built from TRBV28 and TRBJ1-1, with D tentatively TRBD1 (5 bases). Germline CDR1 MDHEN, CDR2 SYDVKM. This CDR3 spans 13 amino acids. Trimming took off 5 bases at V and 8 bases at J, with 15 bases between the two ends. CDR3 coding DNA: TGTGCCAGCAGTGGTCACGGGGCGCGAGAAGCTTTCTTT. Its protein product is CASSGHGAREAFF.

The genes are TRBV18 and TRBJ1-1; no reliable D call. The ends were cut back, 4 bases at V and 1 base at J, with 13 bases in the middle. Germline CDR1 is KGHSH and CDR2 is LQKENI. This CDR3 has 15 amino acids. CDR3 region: CASSRVSISNTEAFF. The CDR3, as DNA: TGTGCCAGCTCACGTGTAAGCATTTCGAACACTGAAGCTTTCTTT.

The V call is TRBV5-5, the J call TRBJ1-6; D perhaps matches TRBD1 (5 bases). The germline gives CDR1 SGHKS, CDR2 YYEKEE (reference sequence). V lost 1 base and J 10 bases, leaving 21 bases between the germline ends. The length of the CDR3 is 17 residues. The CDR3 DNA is TGTGCCAGCAGCTTGAGGACGGGGCGAGGTGGAGGGTCACCCCTCCACTTT. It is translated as CASSLRTGRGGGSPLHF.

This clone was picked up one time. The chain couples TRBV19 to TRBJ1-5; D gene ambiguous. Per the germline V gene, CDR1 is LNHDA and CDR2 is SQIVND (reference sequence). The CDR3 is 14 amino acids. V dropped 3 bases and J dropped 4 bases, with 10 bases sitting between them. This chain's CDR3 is CASSILGINQPQHF. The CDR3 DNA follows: TGTGCCAGTAGTATCTTAGGGATTAATCAGCCCCAGCATTTT.

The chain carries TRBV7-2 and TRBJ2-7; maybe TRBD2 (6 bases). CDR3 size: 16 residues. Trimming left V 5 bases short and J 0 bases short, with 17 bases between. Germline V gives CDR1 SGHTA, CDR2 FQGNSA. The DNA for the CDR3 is TGTGCCAGCAGCCCCCGGAGGGACTTGAGCTCCTACGAGCAGTACTTC. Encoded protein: CASSPRRDLSSYEQYF.

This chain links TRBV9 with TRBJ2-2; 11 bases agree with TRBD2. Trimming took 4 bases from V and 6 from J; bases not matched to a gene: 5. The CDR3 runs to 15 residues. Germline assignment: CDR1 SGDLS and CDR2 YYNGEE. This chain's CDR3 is CASSPGLADPGELFF. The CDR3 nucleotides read TGTGCCAGCAGCCCGGGACTAGCGGATCCCGGGGAGCTGTTTTTT.

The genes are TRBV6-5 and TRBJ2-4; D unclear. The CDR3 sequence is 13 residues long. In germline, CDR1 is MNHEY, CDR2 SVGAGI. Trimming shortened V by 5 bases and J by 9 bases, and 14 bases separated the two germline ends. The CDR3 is CASSPRPWGIQYF. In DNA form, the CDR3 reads TGTGCCAGCAGTCCCCGGCCCTGGGGCATTCAGTACTTC.

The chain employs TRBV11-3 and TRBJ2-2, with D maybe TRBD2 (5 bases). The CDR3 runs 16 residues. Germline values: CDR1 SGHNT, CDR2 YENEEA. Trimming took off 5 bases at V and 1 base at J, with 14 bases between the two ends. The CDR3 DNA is TGTGCCAGCAGCCCCTGGGGAGATATGAACACCGGGGAGCTGTTTTTT. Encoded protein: CASSPWGDMNTGELFF. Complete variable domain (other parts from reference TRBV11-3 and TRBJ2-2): EAGVVQSPRYKIIEKKQPVAFWCNPISGHNTLYWYLQNLGQGPELLIRYENEEAVDDSQLPKDRFSAERLKGVDSTLKIQPAELGDSAVYLCASSPWGDMNTGELFFGEGSRLTVL.

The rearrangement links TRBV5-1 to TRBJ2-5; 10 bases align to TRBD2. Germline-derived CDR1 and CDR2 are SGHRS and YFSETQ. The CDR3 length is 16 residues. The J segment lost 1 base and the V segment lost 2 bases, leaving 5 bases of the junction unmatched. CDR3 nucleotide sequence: TGCGCCAGCAGCTTTAACCCTAGCGGGAGCCAAGAGACCCAGTACTTC. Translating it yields CASSFNPSGSQETQYF.

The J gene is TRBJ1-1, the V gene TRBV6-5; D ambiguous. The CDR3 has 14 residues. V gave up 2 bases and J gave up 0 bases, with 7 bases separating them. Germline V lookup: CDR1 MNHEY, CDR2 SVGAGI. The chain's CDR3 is CASSYDYVNTEAFF. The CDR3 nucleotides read TGTGCCAGCAGTTACGATTACGTGAACACTGAAGCTTTCTTT.

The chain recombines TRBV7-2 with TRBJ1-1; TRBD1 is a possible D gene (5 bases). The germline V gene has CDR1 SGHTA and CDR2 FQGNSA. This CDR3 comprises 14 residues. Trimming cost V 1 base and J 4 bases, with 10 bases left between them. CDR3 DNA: TGTGCCAGCAGCTTAGTCGGGGGGAGCACTGAAGCTTTCTTT. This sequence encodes CASSLVGGSTEAFF.

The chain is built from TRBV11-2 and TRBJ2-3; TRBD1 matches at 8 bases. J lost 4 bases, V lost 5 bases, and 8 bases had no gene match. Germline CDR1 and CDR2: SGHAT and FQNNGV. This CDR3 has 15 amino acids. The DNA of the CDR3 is TGTGCCAGCAGCCCCCAGGGGGCGAGATCAGATACGCAGTATTTT. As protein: CASSPQGARSDTQYF.

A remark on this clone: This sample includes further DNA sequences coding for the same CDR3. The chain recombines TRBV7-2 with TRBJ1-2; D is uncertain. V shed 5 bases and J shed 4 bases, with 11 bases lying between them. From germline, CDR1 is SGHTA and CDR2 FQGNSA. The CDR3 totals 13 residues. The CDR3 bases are TGTGCCAGCAGCCTGGATGGACTCTATGGCTACACCTTC. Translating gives CASSLDGLYGYTF.

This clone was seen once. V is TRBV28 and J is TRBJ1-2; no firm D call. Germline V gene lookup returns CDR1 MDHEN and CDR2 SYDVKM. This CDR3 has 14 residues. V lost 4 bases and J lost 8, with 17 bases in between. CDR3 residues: CASSSDPGAWGYTF. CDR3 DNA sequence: TGTGCCAGCAGTTCGGACCCGGGAGCCTGGGGCTACACCTTC.

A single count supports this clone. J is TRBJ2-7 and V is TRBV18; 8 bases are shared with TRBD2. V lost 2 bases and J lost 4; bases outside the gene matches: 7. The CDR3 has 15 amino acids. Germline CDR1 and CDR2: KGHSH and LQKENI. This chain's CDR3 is CASSPAGGEGYEQYF. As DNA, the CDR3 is TGTGCCAGCTCACCAGCCGGGGGGGAGGGATACGAGCAGTACTTC.

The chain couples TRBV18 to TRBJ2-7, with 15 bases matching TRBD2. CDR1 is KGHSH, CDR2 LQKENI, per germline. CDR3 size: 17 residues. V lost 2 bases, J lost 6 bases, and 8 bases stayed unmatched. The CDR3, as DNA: TGTGCCAGCTCACCAGAGGCTAGGACTAGCGGGAGGGCCGAGCAGTACTTC. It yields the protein CASSPEARTSGRAEQYF. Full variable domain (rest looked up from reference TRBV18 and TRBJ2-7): NAGVMQNPRHLVRRRGQEARLRCSPMKGHSHVYWYRQLPEEGLKFMVYLQKENIIDESGMPKERFSAEFPKEGPSILRIQQVVRGDSAAYFCASSPEARTSGRAEQYFGPGTRLTVT.

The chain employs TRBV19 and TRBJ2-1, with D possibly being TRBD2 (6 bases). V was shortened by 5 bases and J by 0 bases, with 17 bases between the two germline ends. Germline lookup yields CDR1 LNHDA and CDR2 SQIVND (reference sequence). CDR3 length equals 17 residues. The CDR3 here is CASSRPWAGSSYNEQFF. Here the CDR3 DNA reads TGTGCCAGTAGTCGTCCCTGGGCGGGGAGCTCCTACAATGAGCAGTTCTTC.

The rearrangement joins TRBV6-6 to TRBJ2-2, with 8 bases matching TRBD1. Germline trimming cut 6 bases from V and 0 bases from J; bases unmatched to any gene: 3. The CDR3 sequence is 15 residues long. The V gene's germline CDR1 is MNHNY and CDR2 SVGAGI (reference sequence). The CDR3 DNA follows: TGTGCCAGCAGGTCAGGGGGCGCGAACACCGGGGAGCTGTTTTTT. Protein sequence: CASRSGGANTGELFF.

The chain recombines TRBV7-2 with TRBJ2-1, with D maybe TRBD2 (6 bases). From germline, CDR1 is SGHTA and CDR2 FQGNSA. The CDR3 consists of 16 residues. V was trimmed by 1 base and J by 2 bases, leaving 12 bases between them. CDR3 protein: CASSLGVAETYNEQFF. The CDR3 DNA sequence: TGTGCCAGCAGCTTAGGGGTAGCGGAGACCTACAATGAGCAGTTCTTC.

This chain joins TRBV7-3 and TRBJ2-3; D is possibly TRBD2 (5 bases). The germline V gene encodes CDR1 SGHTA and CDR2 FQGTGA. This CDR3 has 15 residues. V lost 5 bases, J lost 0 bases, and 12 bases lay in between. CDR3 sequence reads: CASSPGGPSTDTQYF. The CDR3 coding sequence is TGTGCCAGCAGCCCCGGAGGCCCCAGCACAGATACGCAGTATTTT.

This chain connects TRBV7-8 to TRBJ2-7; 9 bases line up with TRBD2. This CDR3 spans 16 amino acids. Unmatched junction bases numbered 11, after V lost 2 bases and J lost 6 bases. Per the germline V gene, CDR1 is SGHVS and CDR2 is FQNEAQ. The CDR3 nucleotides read TGTGCCAGCAGCTTAACTCGGCGGGGGGGCCACCCCGAGCAGTACTTC. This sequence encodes CASSLTRRGGHPEQYF.

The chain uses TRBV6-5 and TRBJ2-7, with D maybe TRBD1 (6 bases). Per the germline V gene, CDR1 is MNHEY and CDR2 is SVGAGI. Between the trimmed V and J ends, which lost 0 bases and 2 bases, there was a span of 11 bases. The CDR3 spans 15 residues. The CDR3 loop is CASSYSMDRAYEQYF. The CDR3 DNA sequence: TGTGCCAGCAGTTACTCGATGGACAGAGCCTACGAGCAGTACTTC.

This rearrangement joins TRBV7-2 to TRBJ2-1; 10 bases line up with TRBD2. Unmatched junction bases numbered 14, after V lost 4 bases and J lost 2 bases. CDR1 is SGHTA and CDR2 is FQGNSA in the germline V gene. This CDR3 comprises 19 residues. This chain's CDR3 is CASSSTPQLAGGTYNEQFF. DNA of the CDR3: TGTGCCAGCAGCTCGACCCCCCAATTAGCGGGAGGAACCTACAATGAGCAGTTCTTC.

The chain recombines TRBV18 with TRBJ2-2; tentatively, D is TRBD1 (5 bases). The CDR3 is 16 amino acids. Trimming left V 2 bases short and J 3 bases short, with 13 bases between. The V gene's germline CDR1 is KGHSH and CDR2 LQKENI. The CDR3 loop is CASSPSTRVYTGELFF. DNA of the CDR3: TGTGCCAGCTCACCATCTACCAGGGTGTACACCGGGGAGCTGTTTTTT.

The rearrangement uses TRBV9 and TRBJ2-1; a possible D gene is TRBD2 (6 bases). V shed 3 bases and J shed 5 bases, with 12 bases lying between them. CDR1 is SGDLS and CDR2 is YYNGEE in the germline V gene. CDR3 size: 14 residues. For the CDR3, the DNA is TGTGCCAGCAGCGGCGGGACGGTAAACAATGAGCAGTTCTTC. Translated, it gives CASSGGTVNNEQFF.

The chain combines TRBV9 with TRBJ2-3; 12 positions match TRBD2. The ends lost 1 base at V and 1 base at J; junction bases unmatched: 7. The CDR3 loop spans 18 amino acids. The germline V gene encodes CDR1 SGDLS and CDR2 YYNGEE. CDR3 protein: CASSVRGTSGFRTDTQYF. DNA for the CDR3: TGTGCCAGCAGCGTACGAGGGACTAGCGGGTTCCGCACAGATACGCAGTATTTT.

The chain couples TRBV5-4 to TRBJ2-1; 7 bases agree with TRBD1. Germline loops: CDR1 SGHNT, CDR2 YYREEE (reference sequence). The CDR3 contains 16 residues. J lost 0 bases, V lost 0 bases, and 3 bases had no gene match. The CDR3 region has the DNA TGTGCCAGCAGCTTGGGATCAGGGGGCTCCTACAATGAGCAGTTCTTC. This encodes CASSLGSGGSYNEQFF.